The present TCR beta chain was sequenced within a study of shared clonotypes between healthy human individuals. Study observations and caveats: Exclusively blood specimens were collected; tissue repertoires likely differ.

Naive CD8 cells comprised CD45RO-negative, CCR7-positively selected cells, excluding terminally differentiated effector memory CD45RA+ cells. All donors were healthy HIV-negative adults lacking recent acute infections or vaccinations. At deep level, the assay was performed. Around 200 ng DNA, about 33,000 T cell genomes, went into each sorted-subset replicate PCR. Sequenced by immunoSEQ multiplex PCR; TCRdb stores in-frame clones only, minus some. The table shows over 2,000,000 clones, with 90% to 95% occurring only once. As concerns this clone: Its target is unknown.

Per the germline V gene, CDR1 is LGHNA and CDR2 is YSLEER. CDR3 length: 15 residues. J gave up 4 bases and V 0 bases, and 5 bases lay outside the gene matches. The specimen was naive CD8+ T cells from PBMCs. The V and J genes are TRBV4-3 and TRBJ1-1; the match to TRBD1 covers 7 bases. The receptor comes from a young man in good health. Some clones in this sample may be carry-over from other donors' samples. The CDR3 loop is CASSQDWRQGTEAFF. For the CDR3, the DNA is TGCGCCAGCAGCCAAGATTGGCGACAGGGCACTGAAGCTTTCTTT.